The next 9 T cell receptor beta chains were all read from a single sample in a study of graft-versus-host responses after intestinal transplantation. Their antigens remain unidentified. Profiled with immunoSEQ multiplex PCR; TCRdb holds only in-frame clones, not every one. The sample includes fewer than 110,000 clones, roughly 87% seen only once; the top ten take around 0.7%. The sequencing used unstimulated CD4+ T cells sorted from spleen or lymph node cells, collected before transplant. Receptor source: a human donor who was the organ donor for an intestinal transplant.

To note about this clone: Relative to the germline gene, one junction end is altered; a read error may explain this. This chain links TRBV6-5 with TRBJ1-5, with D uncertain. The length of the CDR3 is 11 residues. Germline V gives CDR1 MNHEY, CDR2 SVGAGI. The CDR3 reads CASSHSWPQHF. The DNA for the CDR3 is TGTGCCAGCAGTCACTCGTGGCCCCAGCATTTT.

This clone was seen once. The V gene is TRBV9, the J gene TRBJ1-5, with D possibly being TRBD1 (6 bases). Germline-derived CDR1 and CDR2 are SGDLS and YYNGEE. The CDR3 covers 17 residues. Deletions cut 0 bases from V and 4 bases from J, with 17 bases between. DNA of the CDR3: TGTGCCAGCAGCGTAGATACGGCGGGGGCCCATAATCAGCCCCAGCATTTT. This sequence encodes CASSVDTAGAHNQPQHF.

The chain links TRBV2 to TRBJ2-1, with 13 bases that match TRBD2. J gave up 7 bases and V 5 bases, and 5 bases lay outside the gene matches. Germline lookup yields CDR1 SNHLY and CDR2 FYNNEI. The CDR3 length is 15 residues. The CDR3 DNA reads TGTGCCAGCAGTCGGACTAGCGGGGGAGGGAATGAGCAGTTCTTC. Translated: CASSRTSGGGNEQFF.

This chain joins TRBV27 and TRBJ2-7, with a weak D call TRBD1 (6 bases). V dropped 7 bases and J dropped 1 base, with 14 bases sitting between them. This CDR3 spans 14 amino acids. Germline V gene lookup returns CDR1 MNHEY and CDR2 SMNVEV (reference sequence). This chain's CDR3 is CASKNRVSSYEQYF. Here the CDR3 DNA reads TGTGCCAGCAAGAACAGGGTCAGTTCCTACGAGCAGTACTTC.

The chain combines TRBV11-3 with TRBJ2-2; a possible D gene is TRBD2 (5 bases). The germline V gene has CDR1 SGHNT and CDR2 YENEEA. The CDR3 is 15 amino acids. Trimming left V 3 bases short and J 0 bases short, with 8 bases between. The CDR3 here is CASSLYGTNTGELFF. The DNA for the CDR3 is TGTGCCAGCAGCTTGTACGGGACGAACACCGGGGAGCTGTTTTTT.

The CDR3: CASNLADNQETQYF. As DNA, the CDR3 is TGTGCCAGCAACCTAGCGGACAACCAAGAGACCCAGTACTTC. The V gene is TRBV9, the J gene TRBJ2-5; 7 bases fit TRBD2. This CDR3 is built from 14 residues. Germline V gene sequence: CDR1 SGDLS, CDR2 YYNGEE. V shed 6 bases and J 0 bases; nucleotides not matched to a gene: 5.

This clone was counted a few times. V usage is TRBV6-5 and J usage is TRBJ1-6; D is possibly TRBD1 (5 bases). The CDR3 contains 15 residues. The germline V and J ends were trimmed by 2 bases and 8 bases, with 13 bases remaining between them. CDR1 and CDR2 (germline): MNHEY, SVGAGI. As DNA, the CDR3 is TGTGCCAGCAGTTACGGGGGGGGACTCTATTCACCCCTCCACTTT. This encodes CASSYGGGLYSPLHF.

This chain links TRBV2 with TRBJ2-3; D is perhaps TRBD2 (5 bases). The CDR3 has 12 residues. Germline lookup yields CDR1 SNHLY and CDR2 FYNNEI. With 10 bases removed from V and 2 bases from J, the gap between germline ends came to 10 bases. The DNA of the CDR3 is TGTGCCACCACAGCGGACACAGATACGCAGTATTTT. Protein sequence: CATTADTDTQYF.

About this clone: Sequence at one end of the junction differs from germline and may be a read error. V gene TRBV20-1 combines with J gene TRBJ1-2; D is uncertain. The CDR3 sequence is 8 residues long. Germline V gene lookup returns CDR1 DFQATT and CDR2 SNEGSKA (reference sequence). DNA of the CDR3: TGCAGTGCTAGAGGTGTGGGGTTC. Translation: CSARGVGF.